This T cell receptor beta chain was recorded in a study of blood T cell repertoires in COVID-19. Germline loops: CDR1 SGDLS, CDR2 YYNGEE. CDR3 length: 12 amino acids. The V end was cut by 2 bases, the J end by 9 bases, with 9 bases between. Authors' analysis steps: Estimated nucleated cell counts came from reference gene primer amplification. Clones were read by immunoSEQ multiplex PCR, and TCRdb kept only the in-frame ones, dropping some. V and J calls and clone size are copied from that table; D and trimming were computed from the DNA. The data show fewer than 150,000 clones, about 85% seen once. The chain recombines TRBV9 with TRBJ2-1; D is possibly TRBD2 (7 bases). The specimen sequenced was peripheral blood. The receptor's source is a human donor in a cohort sampled during active COVID-19. CDR3 region: CASSVGGPEQFF. The CDR3 DNA sequence: TGTGCCAGCAGCGTGGGGGGGCCTGAGCAGTTCTTC.